This TCR beta chain was sequenced for a study of cytomegalovirus exposure and HLA in healthy donors. In regard to this clone: Its target is unknown.

PCR primers comprised 60 Vbeta and 13 Jbeta primers. Original handling: A follow-up analysis tallied tens of millions of unique TCR beta chains, roughly 11 million shared. Profiling relied on immunoSEQ multiplex PCR, and the TCRdb table lists in-frame clones only, not all of them. That table is the source of V, J and clone size, and D and trimming were worked out from the DNA. The table records approximately 160,000 clones, about 85% of them present only once. Study-level points and caveats: In a later analysis, 16,951 TCR beta sequences were associated with HLA alleles at 0.05 false discovery rate. Cytomegalovirus association was listed for 150 or so TCR beta chains.

Sequenced material: PBMCs. This receptor was identified in a woman aged 45 to 65 in good health and CMV-seropositive.

CDR3 loop: CASRSGPSSYNEQFF. The CDR3 DNA is TGTGCCAGCAGAAGCGGGCCCAGCTCCTACAATGAGCAGTTCTTC. The chain uses TRBV6-5 and TRBJ2-1; D perhaps matches TRBD2 (6 bases). This CDR3 is 15 amino acids long. V lost 6 bases, J lost 0 bases, and 12 bases lay in between. Germline V gene sequence: CDR1 MNHEY, CDR2 SVGAGI.